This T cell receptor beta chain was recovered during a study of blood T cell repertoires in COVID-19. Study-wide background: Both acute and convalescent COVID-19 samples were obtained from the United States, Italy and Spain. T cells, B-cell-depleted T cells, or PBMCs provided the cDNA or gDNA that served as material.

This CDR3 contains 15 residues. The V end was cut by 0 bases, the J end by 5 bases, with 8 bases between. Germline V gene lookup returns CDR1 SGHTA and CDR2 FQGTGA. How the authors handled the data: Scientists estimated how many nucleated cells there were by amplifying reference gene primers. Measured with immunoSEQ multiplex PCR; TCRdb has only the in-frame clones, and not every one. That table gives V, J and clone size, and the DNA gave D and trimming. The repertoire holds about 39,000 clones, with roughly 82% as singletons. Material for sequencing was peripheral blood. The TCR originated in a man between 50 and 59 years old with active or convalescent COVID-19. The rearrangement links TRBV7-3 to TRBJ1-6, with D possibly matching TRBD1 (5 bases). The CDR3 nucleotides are TGTGCCAGCAGCTTAACAGGGGCGAATAATTCACCCCTCCACTTT. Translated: CASSLTGANNSPLHF.